This entry lists 28 T cell receptor beta chains sequenced from one sample in a study of T cell repertoires in cytomegalovirus infection. TCRdb ran MiXCR on the reads and lists one entry per CDR3 protein. The sample has approximately 290,000 distinct CDR3 sequences; under 30% are singletons. Source material: PBMCs. These receptors were collected from a human donor in good health (CMV status not recorded). Some clones in this sample may be carry-over from other donors' samples.

At least ten counts were recorded for this clonotype. The junction departs from germline at one end; a sequencing error may be responsible. The chain carries TRBV5-1 and TRBJ2-1; D tentatively reads TRBD1 or TRBD2 (5 bases each). The CDR3 sequence is 15 residues long. Germline lookup yields CDR1 SGHRS and CDR2 YFSETQ. The CDR3 sequence is CASSLARGGYNEQFF. DNA for the CDR3: TGTGCCAGCAGCTTAGCTCGTGGGGGCTACAATGAGCAGTTCTTC.

This clonotype was recorded at least ten times. As DNA, the CDR3 is TGTGCCAGCAGCCCACAGGGGGCTCGGTACGAGCAGTACTTC. Its translation: CASSPQGARYEQYF. The chain employs TRBV12-3 or TRBV12-4 and TRBJ2-7; 9 nucleotides align to TRBD1. This CDR3 contains 14 residues. V lost 6 bases, J lost 4 bases, and 7 bases stayed unmatched.

In this sample, this clonotype turned up a few times. The chain links TRBV10-2 to TRBJ2-2, with unresolved D. The CDR3 has 14 residues. Germline CDR1 and CDR2: WSHSY and SAAADI. Trimming pared 6 bases from V and 1 base from J, leaving 9 bases between. In nucleotides, the CDR3 is TGCGCCAGCAGAGGGAAAAGGAACACCGGGGAGCTGTTTTTT. This translates into CASRGKRNTGELFF.

In its sample, this clonotype was seen a few times. V gene TRBV11-2 combines with J gene TRBJ2-4; 10 bases line up with TRBD2. CDR1 and CDR2 (germline): SGHAT, FQNNGV. Trimming removed 5 bases from V and 15 bases from J; junction bases left unmatched: 16. This CDR3 spans 15 amino acids. The CDR3, as DNA: TGTGCCAGCAGCCCCTTTTTCTTTAGCGGGGGGTTGTCGTACTTC. It is translated as CASSPFFFSGGLSYF.

This rearrangement joins TRBV27 to TRBJ2-5; 9 nucleotides line up with TRBD1. CDR3 length: 13 residues. V trimming: 7 bases; J trimming: 7 bases; junction bases outside the gene matches: 7. CDR1 is MNHEY and CDR2 is SMNVEV in the germline V gene (reference sequence). CDR3 nucleotides: TGTGCCAGCAACCACAGGGGGCAGGGGACCCAGTACTTC. Translating it yields CASNHRGQGTQYF.

There are a few counts of this clonotype. The rearrangement uses TRBV29-1 and TRBJ2-3, with D uncertain. V lost 2 bases and J lost 5, with 8 bases in between. Per the germline V gene, CDR1 is SQVTM and CDR2 is ANQGSEA. This CDR3 is 12 amino acids long. The CDR3 DNA reads TGCAGCGTTGAACGACGCCGAGATACGCAGTATTTT. Translating it yields CSVERRRDTQYF.

Many counts were recorded for this clonotype. CDR3 loop: CASSLQTDTQYF. The CDR3 DNA reads as TGTGCCAGCAGTTTACAGACAGATACGCAGTATTTT. The chain joins TRBV12-3 or TRBV12-4 to TRBJ2-3; D gene unclear. Trimming took off 2 bases at V and 3 bases at J, with 3 bases between the two ends. The CDR3 is 12 amino acids.

This clonotype appeared a single time. The chain is built from TRBV24-1 and TRBJ1-5, with 7 bases lining up with TRBD1. J gave up 13 bases and V 1 base, and 3 bases lay outside the gene matches. In germline, CDR1 is KGHDR, CDR2 SFDVKD. The CDR3 extends over 12 amino acids. The CDR3 protein is CATSDFAGGQHF. The CDR3 DNA is TGTGCCACCAGTGATTTTGCAGGGGGACAGCATTTT.

This clonotype was observed many times. This chain joins TRBV7-2 and TRBJ1-3, with 7 positions matching TRBD1. J gave up 0 bases and V 6 bases, and 5 bases lay outside the gene matches. The CDR3 is 15 residues long. In germline, CDR1 is SGHTA, CDR2 FQGNSA. CDR3 in DNA: TGTGCCAGCAGGTCGACAGGGATCTCTGGAAACACCATATATTTT. This codes for CASRSTGISGNTIYF.

This clonotype was detected only a few times. The CDR3 DNA reads as TGTGCCACCAGTCGCTGGACTGAAGCTTTCTTT. Residues: CATSRWTEAFF. This chain joins TRBV15 and TRBJ1-1; D not certain. Germline V gene sequence: CDR1 LNHNV, CDR2 YYDKDF (reference sequence). The ends were cut back, 6 bases at V and 5 bases at J, with 7 bases in the middle. The CDR3 covers 11 residues.

This clonotype was observed at least ten times. The V and J genes are TRBV7-9 and TRBJ2-1; D unclear. Trimming stripped 3 bases from V and 9 bases from J, with 3 bases between. CDR3 length: 10 residues. Germline V gene lookup returns CDR1 SEHNR and CDR2 FQNEAQ (reference sequence). The CDR3 sequence: CASSFSEQFF. CDR3 nucleotide sequence: TGTGCCAGCAGCTTCAGTGAGCAGTTCTTC.

This clonotype was seen more than once but under ten times. The CDR3, as DNA: TGCAGCGTTAGTGGAGCGGGACCATCCTACGAGCAGTACTTC. This codes for CSVSGAGPSYEQYF. The rearrangement joins TRBV29-1 to TRBJ2-7, with 7 bases aligning to TRBD2. Germline CDR1 SQVTM, CDR2 ANQGSEA. V was pared by 5 bases and J by 1 base, with 8 bases of the junction left unmatched. This CDR3 has 14 residues.

This clonotype was seen a handful of times. The V and J genes are TRBV9 and TRBJ1-4; D is unresolved. Germline values: CDR1 SGDLS, CDR2 YYNGEE. Trimming stripped 0 bases from V and 4 bases from J, with 7 bases between. CDR3 length: 14 residues. CDR3 nucleotide sequence: TGTGCCAGCAGCGTAGAGATGTTTAATGAAAAACTGTTTTTT. Translation gives CASSVEMFNEKLFF. The variable domain in full, with the rest retrieved from reference TRBV9 and TRBJ1-4, is DSGVTQTPKHLITATGQRVTLRCSPRSGDLSVYWYQQSLDQGLQFLIQYYNGEERAKGNILERFSAQQFPDLHSELNLSSLELGDSALYFCASSVEMFNEKLFFGSGTQLSVL.

On this clonotype itself: A read error may be the cause here, since a much bigger clone is one base away. The V call is TRBV28, the J call TRBJ2-1; TRBD2 aligns across 9 bases. The CDR3 covers 15 residues. Germline CDR1 MDHEN, CDR2 SYDVKM. The CDR3 region is CASSLAGGPNNQQFF. Written as DNA, the CDR3 is TGTGCCAGCAGCCTGGCGGGAGGGCCGAACAATCAGCAGTTCTTC.

The rearrangement uses TRBV7-9 and TRBJ2-1, with a possible D match to TRBD1 (6 bases). V was cut by 1 base and J by 15 bases, with 13 bases left in between. This CDR3 spans 12 amino acids. The germline V gene has CDR1 SEHNR and CDR2 FQNEAQ (reference sequence). CDR3 amino acids: CASSLGGGNGFF. CDR3 nucleotides: TGTGCCAGCAGCTTAGGAGGGGGTAACGGGTTCTTC.

This clonotype was seen at least ten times. The CDR3 bases are TGTGCCAGCAGCCGAATAGGACTAGCGGGAGGGAAATACAATGAGCAGTTCTTC. This gives the protein CASSRIGLAGGKYNEQFF. The chain is built from TRBV11-2 and TRBJ2-1; 15 positions match TRBD2. Trimming at V came to 5 bases and at J to 4 bases, leaving 9 bases not matched to a gene. Germline-derived CDR1 and CDR2 are SGHAT and FQNNGV. This CDR3 is 18 amino acids long.

This clonotype was seen at least ten times. V is TRBV7-2 and J is TRBJ2-7; TRBD2 aligns across 7 bases. Germline V CDR1 and CDR2: SGHTA, FQGNSA. The CDR3 covers 13 residues. After removal of 4 bases from V and 3 bases from J, the junction contained 3 bases not matched to a gene. CDR3 sequence reads: CASSSAGDYEQYF. As DNA, the CDR3 is TGTGCCAGCAGCTCGGCGGGAGACTACGAGCAGTACTTC.

This clonotype has ten or more counts. This sequence joins TRBV7-2 and TRBJ2-7, with a weak D call TRBD2 (5 bases). This CDR3 is 13 amino acids long. Germline V gene lookup returns CDR1 SGHTA and CDR2 FQGNSA. V was pared by 6 bases and J by 5 bases, with 14 bases between. CDR3 protein: CASRPQVGDEQYF. As DNA, the CDR3 is TGTGCCAGCAGGCCCCAGGTCGGGGACGAGCAGTACTTC.

This clonotype was picked up one time. The junction and the germline gene differ at one end; a read error may be behind it. V gene TRBV24-1 combines with J gene TRBJ2-1; D possibly corresponds to TRBD2 (5 bases). The germline gives CDR1 KGHDR, CDR2 SFDVKD. The CDR3 is 15 amino acids. CDR3 region: CAVSAGGTINNGQFF. Written as DNA, the CDR3 is TGTGCCGTATCCGCGGGTGGCACCATCAACAATGGGCAGTTCTTC.

The sample holds many counts of this clonotype. The chain has TRBV11-3 and TRBJ2-3; TRBD1 aligns across 9 bases. Germline CDR1 is SGHNT and CDR2 is YENEEA. V was clipped by 4 bases and J by 5 bases; unmatched bases: 4. This CDR3 region has 14 residues. The CDR3 region has the DNA TGTGCCAGCAGCTCAGGACAGGGGAGAGATACGCAGTATTTT. Translated: CASSSGQGRDTQYF.

The table lists this clonotype with a few counts. In DNA form, the CDR3 reads TGTGCCAGCAGCGCTCCAGGGGTATCTTGGAATGAGCAGTTCTTC. Its protein product is CASSAPGVSWNEQFF. The rearrangement links TRBV7-2 to TRBJ2-1; tentative D call: TRBD1 (6 bases). V was pared by 5 bases and J by 7 bases, with 18 bases between. The germline CDR1 and CDR2 sequences are SGHTA and FQGNSA. The CDR3 totals 15 residues.

This clonotype was seen many times. The V gene is TRBV28, the J gene TRBJ1-4; D is undetermined. The CDR3 is 12 amino acids. Germline V gene lookup returns CDR1 MDHEN and CDR2 SYDVKM. The germline V and J ends were trimmed by 7 bases and 5 bases, with 8 bases remaining between them. The CDR3 reads CASNWRNEKLFF. As DNA, the CDR3 is TGTGCCAGCAATTGGAGGAATGAAAAACTGTTTTTT.

The sample holds a few counts of this clonotype. V gene TRBV20-1 combines with J gene TRBJ1-4; D uncertain. V was shortened by 6 bases and J by 8 bases, with 10 bases between the two germline ends. Per the germline V gene, CDR1 is DFQATT and CDR2 is SNEGSKA (reference sequence). This CDR3 has 11 residues. CDR3 residues: CSAWVGEKLFF. The CDR3, as DNA: TGCAGTGCCTGGGTGGGGGAAAAACTGTTTTTT.

In its sample, this clonotype was seen a few times. The V gene is TRBV14, the J gene TRBJ2-7, with a possible D match to TRBD2 (6 bases). V was pared by 1 base and J by 3 bases, with 16 bases between. The CDR3 has 16 amino acids. CDR1 SGHDN and CDR2 FVKESK come from the germline V gene. In nucleotides, the CDR3 is TGTGCCAGCAGCCAAGTTTTATCTCTGACTAGCTACGAGCAGTACTTC. It codes for CASSQVLSLTSYEQYF.

This clonotype occurred many times. V usage is TRBV7-6 and J usage is TRBJ2-1; 9 bases match TRBD2. CDR3 length: 15 residues. The V and J ends lost 0 bases and 9 bases, in that order; junction bases with no gene match: 6. Germline CDR1 reads SGHVS; CDR2 reads FNYEAQ. In nucleotides, the CDR3 is TGTGCCAGCAGCTTAGCGGCGGGAGGGCCGTTTGAGCAGTTCTTC. Translation: CASSLAAGGPFEQFF.

In this sample, this clonotype turned up many times. The chain links TRBV7-2 to TRBJ1-2; tentative D call: TRBD1 (5 bases). This CDR3 region has 14 residues. CDR1 and CDR2 from the germline V gene are SGHTA and FQGNSA. Trimming cost V 4 bases and J 2 bases, with 11 bases left between them. CDR3 DNA sequence: TGTGCCAGCAGCTCGCTTGGGGGGAACTATGGCTACACCTTC. The encoded protein is CASSSLGGNYGYTF.

This clonotype was counted a few times. The rearrangement links TRBV6-2 or TRBV6-3 to TRBJ2-4; D perhaps matches TRBD2 (5 bases). The V end was cut by 5 bases, the J end by 9 bases, with 17 bases between. Germline CDR1 reads MNHEY; CDR2 reads SVGEGT. The CDR3 contains 14 residues. Here the CDR3 reads CASSPHEPRGIQYF. The CDR3 nucleotides are TGTGCCAGCAGTCCACACGAGCCACGGGGCATTCAGTACTTC.

V is TRBV6-2 or TRBV6-3 and J is TRBJ2-7; TRBD1 aligns across 10 bases. CDR1 is MNHEY, CDR2 SVGEGT, per germline. The length of the CDR3 is 14 residues. After removal of 2 bases from V and 5 bases from J, the junction contained 3 bases not matched to a gene. CDR3 loop: CASSYDRGLDEQYF. For the CDR3, the DNA is TGTGCCAGCAGTTACGACAGGGGGCTCGACGAGCAGTACTTC.